This TCR beta chain was recorded in a study of OX40 agonist ivuxolimab in advanced cancers. Regarding the study in general: Ivuxolimab was an agonistic, fully human IgG2 monoclonal antibody directed against OX40 (CD134), a costimulatory receptor. Intravenous ivuxolimab was administered to patients every 2 weeks at six dose levels: 0.01, 0.1, 0.3, 1.5, 3 and 10 mg/kg. Among the roughly 54 dose-escalation patients, about 19 had hepatocellular carcinoma, approximately 15 melanoma, 9 renal cell carcinoma and 9 head and neck cancer. In the dose-escalation cohort, 75% to 90% of patients were male, and the mean age was roughly 56 years with a range of roughly 20 to 85. Patients were allowed to have had prior anti-PD-1, anti-PD-L1 or anti-CTLA-4 therapy, and approximately 40% of the dose-escalation patients had been treated with checkpoint inhibitors. Partial responses were achieved by three dose-escalation patients, of whom one had hepatocellular carcinoma and two had cutaneous melanoma. The point of sequencing TCRbeta in the periphery was to test whether ivuxolimab changed TCR sequence diversity and drove clonal T-cell expansion. The monotherapy dose-escalation portion (N ≈ 57 patients) of the phase I ivuxolimab trial is reported in the paper. The paper's findings and limits, for the study overall: In partial responders in the 0.1-3.0 mg/kg groups, normalized peripheral clonal expansion was found to be among the lowest, especially among CD8+ T cells. The antigen specificity of the clonally expanded peripheral T cells was not determined. Low levels of normalized T-cell clonal expansion were also seen in some patients who did not respond. At doses from 0.1 to 3.0 mg/kg, clonal expansion was seen in both CD4+ and CD8+ blood T cells between baseline and week 6. After ivuxolimab, CD8+ T cells had more expanded clones than CD4+ T cells on average.

For sequencing of the TCRbeta CDR3 region, genomic DNA was extracted from the sorted cells. The immunoSEQ Assay was used to sequence the TCRbeta CDR3 regions. TCRdb took this table from immuneACCESS and kept in-frame rearrangements with V and J called. Such tables lack part of the clones; where checked against another copy, unresolved V genes explain under half of the gap, and the rest is unexplained. The sample yields about 84,000 clones; 85% to 95% were counted once. The ten largest clones represent roughly 11% of the sample. Deletion took 5 bases off V and 3 bases off J, with a span of 16 bases between the germline ends. Counted from cysteine to phenylalanine, this CDR3 has 16 amino acids. The only DNA kept is the CDR3, 48 bases in frame from the first base. Looking up the germline V gene (reference sequence) yields CDR1 LNHDA and CDR2 SQIVND. The trial excluded patients who had a history of autoimmune disease or who were on systemic immunosuppression. Peripheral blood for TCR sequencing was drawn from every dose cohort at baseline, at cycle 4 day 1 and at cycle 7 day 1. The samples were drawn from a first-in-human, open-label, multicenter phase I dose-escalation trial of ivuxolimab. Adults with locally advanced or metastatic head and neck squamous cell, hepatocellular, melanoma or renal cell carcinoma were enrolled in the trial. CD4+ and CD8+ T cells were sorted separately from peripheral blood before TCR sequencing.

Concerning this clone itself: This receptor's antigen is unknown. Base qualities are not provided; no much larger clone lies one nucleotide away.

This clonotype originated in an adult with an advanced solid tumor such as melanoma, head and neck, liver or kidney cancer. The rearranged chain carries TRBV19 and TRBJ2-2, with TRBD2 perhaps the D gene, on 7 matching bases. Sample: CD4+ or CD8+ T cells sorted from blood, taken in a trial of the OX40 agonist ivuxolimab. The DNA is as follows: TGTGCCAGTAGTTCCCGTCGGGGGGCCGACACCGGGGAGCTGTTTTTT. This gives the protein CASSSRRGADTGELFF.